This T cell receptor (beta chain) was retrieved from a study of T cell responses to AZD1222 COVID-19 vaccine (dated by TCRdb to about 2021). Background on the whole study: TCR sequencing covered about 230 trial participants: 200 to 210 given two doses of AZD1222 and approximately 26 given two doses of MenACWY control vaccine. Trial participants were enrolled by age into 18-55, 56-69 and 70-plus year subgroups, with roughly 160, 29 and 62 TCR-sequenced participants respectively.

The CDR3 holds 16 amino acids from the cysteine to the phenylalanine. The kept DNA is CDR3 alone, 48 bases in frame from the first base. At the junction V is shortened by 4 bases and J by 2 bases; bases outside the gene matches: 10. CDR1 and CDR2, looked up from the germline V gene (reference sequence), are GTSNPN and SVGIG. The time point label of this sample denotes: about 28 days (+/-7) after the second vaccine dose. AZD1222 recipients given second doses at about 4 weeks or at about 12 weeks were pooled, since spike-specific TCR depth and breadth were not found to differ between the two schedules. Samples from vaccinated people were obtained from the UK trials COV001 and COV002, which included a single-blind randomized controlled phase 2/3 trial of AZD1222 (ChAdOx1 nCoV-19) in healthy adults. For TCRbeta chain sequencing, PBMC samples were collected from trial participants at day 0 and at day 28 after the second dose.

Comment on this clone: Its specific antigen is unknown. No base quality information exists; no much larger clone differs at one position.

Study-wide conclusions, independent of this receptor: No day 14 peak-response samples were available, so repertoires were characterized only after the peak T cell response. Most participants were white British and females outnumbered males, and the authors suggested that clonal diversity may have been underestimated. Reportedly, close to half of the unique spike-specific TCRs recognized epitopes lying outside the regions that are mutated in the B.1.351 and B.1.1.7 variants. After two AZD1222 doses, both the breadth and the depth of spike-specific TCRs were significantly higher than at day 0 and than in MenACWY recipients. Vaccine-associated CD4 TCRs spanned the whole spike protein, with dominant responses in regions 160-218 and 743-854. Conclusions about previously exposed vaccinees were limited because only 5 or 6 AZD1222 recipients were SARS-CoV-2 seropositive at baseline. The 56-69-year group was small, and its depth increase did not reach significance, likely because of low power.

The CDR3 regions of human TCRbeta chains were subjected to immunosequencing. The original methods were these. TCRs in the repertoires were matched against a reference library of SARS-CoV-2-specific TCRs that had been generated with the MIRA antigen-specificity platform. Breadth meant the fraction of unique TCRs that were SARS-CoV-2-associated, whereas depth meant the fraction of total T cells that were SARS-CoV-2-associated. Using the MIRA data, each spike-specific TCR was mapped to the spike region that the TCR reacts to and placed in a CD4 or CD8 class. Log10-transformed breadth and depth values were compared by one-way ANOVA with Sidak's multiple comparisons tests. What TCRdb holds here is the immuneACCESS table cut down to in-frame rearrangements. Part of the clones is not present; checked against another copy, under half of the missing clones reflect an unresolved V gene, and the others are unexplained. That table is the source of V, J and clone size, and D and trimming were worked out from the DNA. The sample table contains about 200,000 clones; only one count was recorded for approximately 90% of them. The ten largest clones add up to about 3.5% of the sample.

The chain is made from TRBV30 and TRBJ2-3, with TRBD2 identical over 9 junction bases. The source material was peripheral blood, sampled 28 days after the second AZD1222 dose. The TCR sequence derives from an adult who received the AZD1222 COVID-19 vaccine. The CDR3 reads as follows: CAWTGLGLAYTDTQYF. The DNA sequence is TGTGCCTGGACAGGCCTTGGACTAGCGTACACAGATACGCAGTATTTT.